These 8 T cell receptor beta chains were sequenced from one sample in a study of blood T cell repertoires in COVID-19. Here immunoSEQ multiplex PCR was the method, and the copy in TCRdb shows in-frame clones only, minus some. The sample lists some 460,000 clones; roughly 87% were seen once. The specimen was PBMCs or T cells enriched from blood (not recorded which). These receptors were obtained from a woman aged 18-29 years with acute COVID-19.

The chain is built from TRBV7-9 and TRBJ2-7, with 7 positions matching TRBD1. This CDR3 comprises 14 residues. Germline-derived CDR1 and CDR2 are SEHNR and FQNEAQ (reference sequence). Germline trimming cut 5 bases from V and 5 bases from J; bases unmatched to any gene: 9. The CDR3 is CASSPRDRQNEQYF. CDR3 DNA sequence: TGTGCCAGCAGCCCAAGGGACAGACAAAACGAGCAGTACTTC.

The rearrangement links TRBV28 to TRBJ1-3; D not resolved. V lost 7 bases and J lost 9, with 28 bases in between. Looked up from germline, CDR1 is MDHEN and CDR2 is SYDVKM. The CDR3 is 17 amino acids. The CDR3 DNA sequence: TGTGCCAGCACCCCCGAGAGCTTGGCACCACCGGGGTCCACCATATATTTT. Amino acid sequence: CASTPESLAPPGSTIYF.

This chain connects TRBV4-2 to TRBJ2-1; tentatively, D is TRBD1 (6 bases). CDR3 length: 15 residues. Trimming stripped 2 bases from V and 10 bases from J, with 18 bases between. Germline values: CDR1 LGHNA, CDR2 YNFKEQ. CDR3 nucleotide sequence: TGTGCCAGCAGCCAACCTGACAGGCAATTAGGAGAGCAGTTCTTC. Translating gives CASSQPDRQLGEQFF.

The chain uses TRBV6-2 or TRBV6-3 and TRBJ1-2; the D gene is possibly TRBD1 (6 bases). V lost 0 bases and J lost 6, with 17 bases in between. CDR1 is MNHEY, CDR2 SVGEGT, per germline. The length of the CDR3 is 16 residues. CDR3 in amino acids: CASSYSGHRQSNGYTF. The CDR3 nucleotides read TGTGCCAGCAGTTACTCGGGACACCGGCAAAGCAATGGCTACACCTTC.

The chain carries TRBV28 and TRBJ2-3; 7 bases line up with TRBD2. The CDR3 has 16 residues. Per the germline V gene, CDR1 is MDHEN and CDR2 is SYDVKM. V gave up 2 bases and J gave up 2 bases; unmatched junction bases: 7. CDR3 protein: CASSLPLLADTDTQYF. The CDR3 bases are TGTGCCAGCAGTTTACCCCTGCTAGCGGACACAGATACGCAGTATTTT.

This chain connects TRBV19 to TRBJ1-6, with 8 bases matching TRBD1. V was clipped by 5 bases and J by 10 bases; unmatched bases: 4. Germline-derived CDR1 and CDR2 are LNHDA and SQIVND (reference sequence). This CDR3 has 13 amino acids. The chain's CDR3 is CASSAGQASPLHF. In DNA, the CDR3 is TGTGCCAGTAGTGCGGGACAGGCCTCACCCCTCCACTTT.

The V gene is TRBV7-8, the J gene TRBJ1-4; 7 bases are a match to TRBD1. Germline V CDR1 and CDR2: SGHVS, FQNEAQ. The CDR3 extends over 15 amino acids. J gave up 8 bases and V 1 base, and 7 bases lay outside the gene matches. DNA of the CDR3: TGTGCCAGCAGCTTAGAAGGGGGCAGGGGCGAAAAACTGTTTTTT. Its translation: CASSLEGGRGEKLFF.

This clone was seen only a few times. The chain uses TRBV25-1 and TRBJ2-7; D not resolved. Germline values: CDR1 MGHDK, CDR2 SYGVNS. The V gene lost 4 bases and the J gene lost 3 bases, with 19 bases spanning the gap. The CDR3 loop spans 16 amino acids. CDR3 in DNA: TGTGCCAGCAGTGGTCTAGTCCGGTATGGAAACTACGAGCAGTACTTC. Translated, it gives CASSGLVRYGNYEQYF.